These T cell receptor beta chains were read from a single sample in a study of cytomegalovirus exposure and HLA in healthy donors. Profiled with immunoSEQ multiplex PCR; TCRdb holds only in-frame clones, not every one. The table has 90,000 to 150,000 clones, 86% seen once. Sequencing was performed on PBMCs. These receptors came from a man aged 18 to 35 in good health and CMV-seronegative. CDR3s include the opening cysteine and the closing phenylalanine or tryptophan. The order of the fields is D gene, clone size, J gene, V gene, CDR3 protein, CDR3 DNA. D genes are given only for firm matches. The listing skips clone size in some rows; elsewhere it reads once, few, many or a size class.

d_gene: -
abundance: -
j_gene: TRBJ1-3
v_gene: TRBV30
CDR3aa: CAWSIFGGSGNTIYF
CDR3nt: TGTGCCTGGAGTATCTTCGGGGGGAGTGGAAACACCATATATTTT

d_gene: -
abundance: -
j_gene: TRBJ1-1
v_gene: TRBV19
CDR3aa: CASSSGHRGGTEAFF
CDR3nt: TGTGCCAGTAGTTCAGGACATAGGGGTGGGACTGAAGCTTTCTTT

d_gene: -
abundance: -
j_gene: TRBJ1-6
v_gene: TRBV5-8
CDR3aa: CASSLRASPLHF
CDR3nt: TGTGCCAGCAGCCTCAGGGCTTCACCCCTCCACTTT

d_gene: TRBD2
abundance: -
j_gene: TRBJ2-7
v_gene: TRBV6-6
CDR3aa: CASTFAPLAGDEQYF
CDR3nt: TGTGCCAGCACCTTTGCTCCGCTAGCGGGCGACGAGCAGTACTTC

d_gene: -
abundance: -
j_gene: TRBJ2-1
v_gene: TRBV4-2
CDR3aa: CASSQDRNYLNEQFF
CDR3nt: TGTGCCAGCAGCCAAGATCGGAACTACCTCAATGAGCAGTTCTTC

d_gene: -
abundance: few
j_gene: TRBJ1-1
v_gene: TRBV4-2
CDR3aa: CASSPAHRQNTEAFF
CDR3nt: TGTGCCAGCAGCCCGGCCCACCGACAGAACACTGAAGCTTTCTTT

d_gene: TRBD1
abundance: -
j_gene: TRBJ1-2
v_gene: TRBV7-2
CDR3aa: CASSLGTGTGIYGYTF
CDR3nt: TGTGCCAGCAGCTTAGGCACCGGGACAGGGATCTATGGCTACACCTTC

d_gene: -
abundance: -
j_gene: TRBJ1-5
v_gene: TRBV25-1
CDR3aa: CASSESRGNQPQHF
CDR3nt: TGTGCCAGCAGTGAATCACGGGGGAATCAGCCCCAGCATTTT

d_gene: TRBD1
abundance: -
j_gene: TRBJ1-4
v_gene: TRBV6-5
CDR3aa: CASSPSTGVIEKLFF
CDR3nt: TGTGCCAGCAGTCCTTCGACAGGGGTTATTGAAAAACTGTTTTTT

d_gene: TRBD2
abundance: -
j_gene: TRBJ2-2
v_gene: TRBV27
CDR3aa: CASRVLAGVTGELFF
CDR3nt: TGTGCCAGCAGAGTGCTAGCGGGGGTCACCGGGGAGCTGTTTTTT

d_gene: TRBD1
abundance: -
j_gene: TRBJ2-7
v_gene: TRBV11-3
CDR3aa: CASSLGGTGSYEQYF
CDR3nt: TGTGCCAGCAGCTTAGGGGGGACAGGATCCTACGAGCAGTACTTC

d_gene: TRBD1
abundance: -
j_gene: TRBJ1-2
v_gene: TRBV7-9
CDR3aa: CASTPGQGADGYTF
CDR3nt: TGTGCCAGCACCCCGGGACAGGGAGCGGATGGCTACACCTTC

d_gene: -
abundance: once
j_gene: TRBJ2-7
v_gene: TRBV30
CDR3aa: CAWSVGLPYEQYF
CDR3nt: TGTGCCTGGAGTGTTGGGCTTCCCTACGAGCAGTACTTC

d_gene: TRBD1
abundance: -
j_gene: TRBJ1-1
v_gene: TRBV6-5
CDR3aa: CASRNPDRGNTEAFF
CDR3nt: TGTGCCAGCAGGAACCCAGACAGGGGGAACACTGAAGCTTTCTTT

d_gene: TRBD1
abundance: -
j_gene: TRBJ1-1
v_gene: TRBV18
CDR3aa: CASSSDRGAFF
CDR3nt: TGTGCCAGCTCCTCGGACAGGGGGGCTTTCTTT

d_gene: -
abundance: -
j_gene: TRBJ1-2
v_gene: TRBV19
CDR3aa: CASGGELVYGYTF
CDR3nt: TGTGCCAGTGGCGGGGAGTTGGTCTATGGCTACACCTTC

d_gene: TRBD2
abundance: -
j_gene: TRBJ2-5
v_gene: TRBV27
CDR3aa: CASSSLRAGGQETQYF
CDR3nt: TGTGCCAGCAGTTCCCTCCGAGCGGGAGGGCAAGAGACCCAGTACTTC

d_gene: TRBD1
abundance: -
j_gene: TRBJ1-2
v_gene: TRBV4-1
CDR3aa: CASSQNRDSRYGYTF
CDR3nt: TGCGCCAGCAGCCAAAACCGGGACAGCCGCTATGGCTACACCTTC

d_gene: TRBD1
abundance: -
j_gene: TRBJ1-2
v_gene: TRBV29-1
CDR3aa: CSVEDRGNHGYTF
CDR3nt: TGCAGCGTTGAGGACAGGGGAAATCATGGCTACACCTTC

d_gene: TRBD1
abundance: -
j_gene: TRBJ2-1
v_gene: TRBV19
CDR3aa: CASSYYRDSSYNEQFF
CDR3nt: TGTGCCAGTAGTTACTACCGGGACAGCTCCTACAATGAGCAGTTCTTC

d_gene: -
abundance: -
j_gene: TRBJ1-1
v_gene: TRBV5-8
CDR3aa: CASSLIQNTEAFF
CDR3nt: TGTGCCAGCAGCTTGATACAGAACACTGAAGCTTTCTTT

d_gene: -
abundance: -
j_gene: TRBJ1-1
v_gene: TRBV30
CDR3aa: CAWRTVVPEAFF
CDR3nt: TGTGCCTGGAGGACAGTCGTCCCTGAAGCTTTCTTT

d_gene: -
abundance: once
j_gene: TRBJ2-1
v_gene: TRBV11-2
CDR3aa: CASSPSFEQFF
CDR3nt: TGTGCCAGCAGCCCCTCGTTTGAGCAGTTCTTC

d_gene: TRBD1
abundance: few
j_gene: TRBJ1-6
v_gene: TRBV6-1
CDR3aa: CASSEDRGSNSPLHF
CDR3nt: TGTGCCAGCAGTGAGGACAGGGGAAGCAATTCACCCCTCCACTTT

d_gene: -
abundance: -
j_gene: TRBJ1-1
v_gene: TRBV4-2
CDR3aa: CASSQDLLTEAFF
CDR3nt: TGTGCCAGCAGCCAAGATTTGTTAACTGAAGCTTTCTTT

d_gene: TRBD2
abundance: -
j_gene: TRBJ2-1
v_gene: TRBV29-1
CDR3aa: CSVAGAGGTNEQFF
CDR3nt: TGCAGCGTGGCCGGCGCGGGAGGGACCAATGAGCAGTTCTTC

d_gene: TRBD2
abundance: -
j_gene: TRBJ2-5
v_gene: TRBV25-1
CDR3aa: CASKGLAGETQYF
CDR3nt: TGTGCCAGCAAAGGACTAGCGGGAGAGACCCAGTACTTC

d_gene: -
abundance: -
j_gene: TRBJ2-3
v_gene: TRBV7-2
CDR3aa: CASSSYLAATQYF
CDR3nt: TGTGCCAGCAGCTCTTACCTCGCGGCTACGCAGTATTTT

d_gene: TRBD2
abundance: -
j_gene: TRBJ2-2
v_gene: TRBV6-1
CDR3aa: CASSGLRGGSGELFF
CDR3nt: TGTGCCAGCAGTGGCCTACGGGGGGGCAGCGGGGAGCTGTTTTTT

d_gene: -
abundance: -
j_gene: TRBJ2-7
v_gene: TRBV18
CDR3aa: CASSRDKYEQYF
CDR3nt: TGTGCCAGCTCACGCGACAAGTACGAGCAGTACTTC

d_gene: TRBD1
abundance: -
j_gene: TRBJ2-7
v_gene: TRBV6-1
CDR3aa: CASSLGQGPYEQYF
CDR3nt: TGTGCCAGCAGTTTAGGACAGGGGCCCTACGAGCAGTACTTC

d_gene: -
abundance: -
j_gene: TRBJ1-3
v_gene: TRBV18
CDR3aa: CASSSSSGNTIYF
CDR3nt: TGTGCCAGCTCATCCAGCTCTGGAAACACCATATATTTT

d_gene: TRBD1
abundance: -
j_gene: TRBJ2-7
v_gene: TRBV5-6
CDR3aa: CASSGAATGVSQFDEQYF
CDR3nt: TGTGCCAGCAGCGGGGCGGCGACAGGGGTATCCCAATTCGACGAGCAGTACTTC

d_gene: -
abundance: once
j_gene: TRBJ1-1
v_gene: TRBV7-8
CDR3aa: CASSLVRGTEAFF
CDR3nt: TGTGCCAGCAGCTTAGTGCGGGGGACTGAAGCTTTCTTT

d_gene: -
abundance: -
j_gene: TRBJ1-6
v_gene: TRBV5-8
CDR3aa: CASSLNQGTALHF
CDR3nt: TGTGCCAGCAGCCTGAACCAGGGTACGGCCCTCCACTTT

d_gene: TRBD2
abundance: -
j_gene: TRBJ2-3
v_gene: TRBV29-1
CDR3aa: CSVARLAGSTDTQYF
CDR3nt: TGCAGCGTCGCCAGACTAGCGGGGAGCACAGATACGCAGTATTTT

d_gene: -
abundance: -
j_gene: TRBJ2-1
v_gene: TRBV5-1
CDR3aa: CASSPNPGGGRGFDEQFF
CDR3nt: TGCGCCAGCAGCCCGAACCCGGGGGGCGGAAGGGGATTCGATGAGCAGTTCTTC

d_gene: TRBD2
abundance: -
j_gene: TRBJ2-3
v_gene: TRBV5-1
CDR3aa: CASSLTGGRTDTQYF
CDR3nt: TGCGCCAGCAGCTTGACGGGGGGACGCACAGATACGCAGTATTTT

d_gene: TRBD1
abundance: once
j_gene: TRBJ1-2
v_gene: TRBV18
CDR3aa: CASSPPTLTGTGDGYTF
CDR3nt: TGTGCCAGCTCACCACCAACGTTAACCGGGACAGGGGACGGCTACACCTTC

d_gene: TRBD1
abundance: -
j_gene: TRBJ2-7
v_gene: TRBV27
CDR3aa: CASSPLQGIMYF
CDR3nt: TGTGCCAGCAGTCCTCTACAGGGGATTATGTACTTC

d_gene: TRBD2
abundance: -
j_gene: TRBJ2-7
v_gene: TRBV19
CDR3aa: CASSIALDASGSYEQYF
CDR3nt: TGTGCCAGTAGTATAGCCCTTGACGCTAGCGGGAGTTACGAGCAGTACTTC

d_gene: -
abundance: -
j_gene: TRBJ2-3
v_gene: TRBV19
CDR3aa: CASTPKRQPNTQYF
CDR3nt: TGTGCCAGTACCCCCAAGAGGCAGCCAAATACGCAGTATTTT

d_gene: TRBD2
abundance: -
j_gene: TRBJ2-1
v_gene: TRBV6-5
CDR3aa: CASRKPGLVTNEQFF
CDR3nt: TGTGCCAGCAGAAAACCGGGACTAGTGACTAATGAGCAGTTCTTC

d_gene: -
abundance: -
j_gene: TRBJ2-3
v_gene: TRBV11-1
CDR3aa: CASSLSGTGRGPTDTQYF
CDR3nt: TGTGCCAGCAGCCTAAGCGGGACAGGACGGGGCCCCACAGATACGCAGTATTTT

d_gene: -
abundance: once
j_gene: TRBJ2-7
v_gene: TRBV7-8
CDR3aa: CASSPRATVLGPYEQYF
CDR3nt: TGTGCCAGCAGCCCCCGCGCGACAGTCTTGGGGCCCTACGAGCAGTACTTC